The next 13 T cell receptor beta chains were all read from a single sample in a study of identical twins. TCRdb re-called the 5' RACE reads through MiXCR, storing one row per CDR3 protein. The table shows approximately 410,000 distinct CDR3 sequences, with less than 20% occurring only once. The sample taken for sequencing was naive T cells sorted from blood. The receptors were gathered from a man in his fifties in good health.

This clonotype was seen a few times. CDR3 amino acids: CASSESRLAGGQGHEQFF. Here the CDR3 DNA reads TGTGCCAGCAGCGAATCACGACTAGCGGGAGGGCAAGGTCATGAGCAGTTCTTC. The chain joins TRBV4-2 to TRBJ2-1; 14 positions match TRBD2. The CDR3 length is 18 residues. Germline V gene lookup returns CDR1 LGHNA and CDR2 YNFKEQ. The V gene end was trimmed by 5 bases and the J gene end by 8 bases; junction bases not matched to a gene: 14.

This clonotype has more than one count but fewer than ten. V is TRBV27 and J is TRBJ2-1; D is unclear. Trimming stripped 6 bases from V and 4 bases from J, with 13 bases between. The length of the CDR3 is 14 residues. CDR1 MNHEY and CDR2 SMNVEV come from the germline V gene (reference sequence). The CDR3 spells CASSPWSGYNEQFF. The DNA for the CDR3 is TGTGCCAGCAGCCCTTGGTCCGGTTACAATGAGCAGTTCTTC.

This clonotype has more than one count but fewer than ten. The chain carries TRBV10-3 and TRBJ1-2; 11 bases agree with TRBD1. Losses at the gene ends were 3 bases for V and 6 bases for J; bases not matched to a gene: 3. The CDR3 sequence is 14 residues long. CDR1 and CDR2 (germline): ENHRY, SYGVKD. CDR3 DNA: TGTGCCATCAGTGAAGGGACAGGGGGAAATGGCTACACCTTC. Translating gives CAISEGTGGNGYTF.

This clonotype was found a few times. The DNA for the CDR3 is TGCAGTGCAAGGGGACTAGCGGGGGGAACTTACACAGATACGCAGTATTTT. It translates to CSARGLAGGTYTDTQYF. The chain links TRBV20-1 to TRBJ2-3, with 15 bases fitting TRBD2. The CDR3 has 17 amino acids. Germline V gives CDR1 DFQATT, CDR2 SNEGSKA (reference sequence). J lost 2 bases, V lost 6 bases, and 9 bases had no gene match.

This clonotype was seen only a few times. V and J are TRBV5-1 and TRBJ2-5; D is undetermined. Trimming pared 7 bases from V and 1 base from J, leaving 17 bases between. CDR1 is SGHRS, CDR2 YFSETQ, per germline. The CDR3 contains 15 residues. The CDR3 loop reads CASAPKMTTQETQYF. In nucleotides, the CDR3 is TGCGCCAGCGCCCCTAAGATGACGACCCAAGAGACCCAGTACTTC.

The CDR3 region is CASSYRLANNEQFF. CDR3 in DNA: TGTGCCAGCAGTTACCGACTAGCGAACAATGAGCAGTTCTTC. The V call is TRBV7-2, the J call TRBJ2-1; TRBD2 agrees at 8 bases. The CDR3 has 14 amino acids. V lost 6 bases and J lost 5; bases outside the gene matches: 6. In germline, CDR1 is SGHTA, CDR2 FQGNSA.

V usage is TRBV28 and J usage is TRBJ2-7; D could derive from TRBD1 or TRBD2 (6 bases each). CDR3 size: 15 residues. The V end lost 3 bases, the J end lost 4 bases, and 16 bases lay between the germline ends. CDR1 and CDR2 from the germline V gene are MDHEN and SYDVKM. As DNA, the CDR3 is TGTGCCAGCAGTTTTTTGGGGGGCGCGTTTTACGAGCAGTACTTC. It specifies CASSFLGGAFYEQYF.

The chain combines TRBV27 with TRBJ2-5; tentatively, D is TRBD2 (5 bases). Germline assignment: CDR1 MNHEY and CDR2 SMNVEV (reference sequence). Trimming left V 2 bases short and J 5 bases short, with 15 bases between. The CDR3 loop spans 15 amino acids. CDR3 in amino acids: CASSLSLDGGETQYF. The CDR3 nucleotides read TGTGCCAGCAGTTTAAGCCTGGACGGAGGTGAGACCCAGTACTTC.

This clonotype was recorded a few times. The rearrangement joins TRBV11-2 to TRBJ1-1; D not resolved. Germline CDR1 and CDR2: SGHAT and FQNNGV. The CDR3 runs 13 residues. V shed 6 bases and J shed 1 base, with 9 bases lying between them. The CDR3 is CASRLEQNTEAFF. CDR3 in DNA: TGTGCCAGCAGGCTCGAACAGAACACTGAAGCTTTCTTT.

This clonotype was seen a few times. The CDR3 protein is CSVEGGREYEQYF. CDR3 nucleotides: TGCAGCGTTGAAGGAGGCAGGGAGTACGAGCAGTACTTC. The chain joins TRBV29-1 to TRBJ2-7; the D call may be TRBD1 or TRBD2 (5 bases each). The CDR3 is made up of 13 amino acids. The germline V and J ends were trimmed by 1 base and 4 bases, with 11 bases remaining between them. Germline V gene lookup returns CDR1 SQVTM and CDR2 ANQGSEA.

The chain recombines TRBV18 with TRBJ2-1; 7 bases are shared with TRBD2. After removal of 0 bases from V and 3 bases from J, the junction contained 5 bases not matched to a gene. This CDR3 comprises 16 residues. From germline, CDR1 is KGHSH and CDR2 LQKENI. The CDR3 DNA is TGTGCCAGCTCACCACCCTCGGCGGGAGACTACAATGAGCAGTTCTTC. Amino acid sequence: CASSPPSAGDYNEQFF.

This clonotype has ten or more counts. The chain carries TRBV30 and TRBJ2-1; D is perhaps TRBD1 or TRBD2 (6 bases each). The CDR3 is 14 residues long. Germline V gives CDR1 GTSNPN, CDR2 SVGIG (reference sequence). Trimming shortened V by 2 bases and J by 6 bases, and 14 bases separated the two germline ends. Written as DNA, the CDR3 is TGTGCCTGGAGTCTCTGGGGGGCGAGCAATGAGCAGTTCTTC. Translation: CAWSLWGASNEQFF.

This clonotype occurred many times. This chain joins TRBV6-2 or TRBV6-3 and TRBJ2-7; maybe TRBD2 (6 bases). CDR3 length: 15 residues. Germline assignment: CDR1 MNHEY and CDR2 SVGEGT. Deletions cut 6 bases from V and 4 bases from J, with 19 bases between. CDR3 sequence: CASSKYTGTAYEQYF. The CDR3 DNA sequence: TGTGCCAGCAGCAAATATACCGGGACTGCTTACGAGCAGTACTTC.